The clone carrying this T cell receptor (beta chain) was observed many times. What it binds is unknown. Time point reported: longitudinal time-point 2. These data originate in a study of neurological immune-mediated disorders. The output of every sequencing run exceeded 190 million TCR-beta sequences, derived from 15-18 subjects. TCRdb itself ran the 5' RACE reads through MiXCR, one entry per CDR3 protein. The sample includes 84,000 or so distinct CDR3 sequences, approximately 13% of them seen just once. Findings of the study overall: Whereas HTLV-1-associated myelopathy showed the most TCR clonal expansion, multiple sclerosis showed the least, with levels below those of healthy controls.

The CDR3 totals 16 residues. V lost 7 bases to trimming and J lost 0 bases, with 15 bases between them. Germline V gene data show CDR1 as SGHTA and CDR2 as FQGNSA. The TCR comes from a female donor with HTLV-1-associated myelopathy (HAM/TSP). The sequenced material came from PBMCs. The rearrangement links TRBV7-2 to TRBJ2-2, with a possible D match to TRBD1 (6 bases). The CDR3 coding sequence is TGTGCCAGCATCCCAATAGGGACAACGAACACCGGGGAGCTGTTTTTT. It yields the protein CASIPIGTTNTGELFF.